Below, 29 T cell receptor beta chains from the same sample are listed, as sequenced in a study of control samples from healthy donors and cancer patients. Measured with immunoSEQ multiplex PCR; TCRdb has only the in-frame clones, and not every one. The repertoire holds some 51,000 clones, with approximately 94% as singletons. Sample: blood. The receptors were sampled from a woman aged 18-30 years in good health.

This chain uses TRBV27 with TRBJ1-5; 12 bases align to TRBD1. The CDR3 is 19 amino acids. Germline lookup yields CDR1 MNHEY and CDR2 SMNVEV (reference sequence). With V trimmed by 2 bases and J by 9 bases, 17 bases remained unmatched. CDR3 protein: CASSLTGGGDRGRRRPQHF. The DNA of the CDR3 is TGTGCCAGCAGTTTAACCGGCGGCGGGGACAGGGGGCGTCGGCGGCCCCAGCATTTT.

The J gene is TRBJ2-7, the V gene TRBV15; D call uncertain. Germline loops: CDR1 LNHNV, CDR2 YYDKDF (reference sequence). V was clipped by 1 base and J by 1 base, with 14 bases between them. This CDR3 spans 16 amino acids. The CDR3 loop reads CATSRGTQKGSYEQYF. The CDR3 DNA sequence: TGTGCCACCAGCAGAGGTACCCAAAAAGGATCCTACGAGCAGTACTTC.

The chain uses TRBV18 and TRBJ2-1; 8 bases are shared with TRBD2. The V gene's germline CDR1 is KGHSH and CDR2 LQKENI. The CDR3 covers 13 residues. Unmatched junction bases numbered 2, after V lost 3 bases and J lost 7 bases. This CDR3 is CASSPRGGNEQFF. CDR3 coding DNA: TGTGCCAGCTCACCTCGGGGGGGGAATGAGCAGTTCTTC.

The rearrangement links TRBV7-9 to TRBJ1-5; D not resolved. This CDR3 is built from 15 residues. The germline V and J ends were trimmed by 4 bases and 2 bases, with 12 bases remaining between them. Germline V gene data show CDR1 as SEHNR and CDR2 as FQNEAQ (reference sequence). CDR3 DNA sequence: TGTGCCAGCAGCTCAACAGATATTGGCAATCAGCCCCAGCATTTT. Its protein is CASSSTDIGNQPQHF.

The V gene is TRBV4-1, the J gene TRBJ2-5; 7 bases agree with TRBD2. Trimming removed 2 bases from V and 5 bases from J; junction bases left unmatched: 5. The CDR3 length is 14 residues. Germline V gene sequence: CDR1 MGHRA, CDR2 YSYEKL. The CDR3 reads CASSQREGRETQYF. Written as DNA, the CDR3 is TGCGCCAGCAGCCAAAGGGAGGGGAGGGAGACCCAGTACTTC.

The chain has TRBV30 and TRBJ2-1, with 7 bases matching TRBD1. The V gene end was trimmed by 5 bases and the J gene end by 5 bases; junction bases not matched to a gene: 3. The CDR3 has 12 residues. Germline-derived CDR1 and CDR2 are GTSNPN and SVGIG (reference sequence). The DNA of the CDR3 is TGTGCCTGGGGTGGGACAGACAATGAGCAGTTCTTC. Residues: CAWGGTDNEQFF.

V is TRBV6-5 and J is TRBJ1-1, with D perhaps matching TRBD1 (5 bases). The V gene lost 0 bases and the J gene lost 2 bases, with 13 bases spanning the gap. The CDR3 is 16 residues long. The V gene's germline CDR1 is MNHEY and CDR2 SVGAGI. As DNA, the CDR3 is TGTGCCAGCAGTTACTCGGCAGGGTGGTTAAACACTGAAGCTTTCTTT. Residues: CASSYSAGWLNTEAFF.

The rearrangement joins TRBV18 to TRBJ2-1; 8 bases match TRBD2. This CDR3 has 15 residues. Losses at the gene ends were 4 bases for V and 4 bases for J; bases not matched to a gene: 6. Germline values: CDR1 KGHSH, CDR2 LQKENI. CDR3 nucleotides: TGTGCCAGCTCACAGAGCGGGGGACCTTACAATGAGCAGTTCTTC. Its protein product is CASSQSGGPYNEQFF.

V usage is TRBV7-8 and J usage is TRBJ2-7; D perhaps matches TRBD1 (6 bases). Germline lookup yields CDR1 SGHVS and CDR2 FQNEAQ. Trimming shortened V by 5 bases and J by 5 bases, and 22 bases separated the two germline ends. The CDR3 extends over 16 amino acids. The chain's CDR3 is CASSVAYRESIDEQYF. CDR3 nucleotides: TGTGCCAGCAGCGTCGCCTACAGGGAGTCTATAGACGAGCAGTACTTC.

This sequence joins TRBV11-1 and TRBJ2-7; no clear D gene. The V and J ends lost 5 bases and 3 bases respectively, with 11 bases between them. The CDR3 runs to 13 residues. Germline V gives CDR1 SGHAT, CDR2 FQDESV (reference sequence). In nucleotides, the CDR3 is TGTGCCAGCAGCCGGAATCTAGACTACGAGCAGTACTTC. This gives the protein CASSRNLDYEQYF.

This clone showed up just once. The chain's CDR3 is CASSLTAYNEQFF. The CDR3, as DNA: TGCGCCAGCAGCTTGACGGCCTACAATGAGCAGTTCTTC. The V gene is TRBV5-1, the J gene TRBJ2-1; D call uncertain. Trimming removed 1 base at V and 2 bases at J, with 4 bases between. This CDR3 contains 13 residues. Germline-derived CDR1 and CDR2 are SGHRS and YFSETQ.

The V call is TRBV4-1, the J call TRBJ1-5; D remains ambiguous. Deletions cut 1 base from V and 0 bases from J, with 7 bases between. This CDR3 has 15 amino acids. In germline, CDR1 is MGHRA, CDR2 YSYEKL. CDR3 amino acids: CASSQGSYSNQPQHF. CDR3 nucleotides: TGCGCCAGCAGCCAAGGCAGCTATAGCAATCAGCCCCAGCATTTT.

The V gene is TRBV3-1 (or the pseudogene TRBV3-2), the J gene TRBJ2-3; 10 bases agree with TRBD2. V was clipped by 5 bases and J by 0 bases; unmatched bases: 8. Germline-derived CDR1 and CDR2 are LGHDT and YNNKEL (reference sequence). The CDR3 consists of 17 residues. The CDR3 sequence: CASSTRTSGDSTDTQYF. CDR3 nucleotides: TGTGCCAGCAGCACTCGGACTAGCGGAGATAGCACAGATACGCAGTATTTT.

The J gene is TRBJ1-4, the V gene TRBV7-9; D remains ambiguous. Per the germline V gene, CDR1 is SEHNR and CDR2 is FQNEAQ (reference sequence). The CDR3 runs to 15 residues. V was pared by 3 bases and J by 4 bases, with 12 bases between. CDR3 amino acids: CASSFFTEINEKLFF. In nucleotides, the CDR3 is TGTGCCAGCAGCTTTTTCACAGAGATTAATGAAAAACTGTTTTTT.

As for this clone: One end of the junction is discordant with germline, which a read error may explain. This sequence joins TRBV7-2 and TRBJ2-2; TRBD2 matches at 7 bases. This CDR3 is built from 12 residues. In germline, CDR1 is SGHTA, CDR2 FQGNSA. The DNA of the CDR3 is TGCATAAGTGGGGGGGACACCGGGGAGCTGTTTTTT. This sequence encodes CISGGDTGELFF.

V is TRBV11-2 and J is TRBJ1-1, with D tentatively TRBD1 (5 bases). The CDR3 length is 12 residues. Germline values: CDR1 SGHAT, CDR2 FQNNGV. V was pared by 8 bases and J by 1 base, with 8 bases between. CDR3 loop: CASRRGNTEAFF. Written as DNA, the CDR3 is TGTGCCAGCCGAAGGGGGAACACTGAAGCTTTCTTT.

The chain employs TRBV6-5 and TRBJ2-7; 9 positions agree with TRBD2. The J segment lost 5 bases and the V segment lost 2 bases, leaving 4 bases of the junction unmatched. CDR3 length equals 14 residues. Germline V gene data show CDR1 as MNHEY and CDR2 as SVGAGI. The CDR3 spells CASSYSSGGNEQYF. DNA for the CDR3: TGTGCCAGCAGTTACAGTAGCGGGGGTAACGAGCAGTACTTC.

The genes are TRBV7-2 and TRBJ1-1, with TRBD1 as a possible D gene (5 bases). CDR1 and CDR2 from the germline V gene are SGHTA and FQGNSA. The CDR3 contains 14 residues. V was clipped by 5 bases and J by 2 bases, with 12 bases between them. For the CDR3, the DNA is TGTGCCAGCAGCCGTGACAGAACAAACACTGAAGCTTTCTTT. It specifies CASSRDRTNTEAFF. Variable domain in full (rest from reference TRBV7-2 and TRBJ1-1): GAGVSQSPSNKVTEKGKDVELRCDPISGHTALYWYRQSLGQGLEFLIYFQGNSAPDKSGLPSDRFSAERTGGSVSTLTIQRTQQEDSAVYLCASSRDRTNTEAFFGQGTRLTVV.

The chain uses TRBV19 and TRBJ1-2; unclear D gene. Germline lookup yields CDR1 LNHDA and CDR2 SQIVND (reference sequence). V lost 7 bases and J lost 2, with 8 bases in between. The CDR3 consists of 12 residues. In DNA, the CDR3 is TGTGCCAGTAATTCGCAGAACTATGGCTACACCTTC. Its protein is CASNSQNYGYTF.

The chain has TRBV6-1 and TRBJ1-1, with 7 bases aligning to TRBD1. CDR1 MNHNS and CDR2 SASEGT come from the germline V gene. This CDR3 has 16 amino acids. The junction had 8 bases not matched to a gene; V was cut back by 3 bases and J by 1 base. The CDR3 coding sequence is TGTGCCAGCAGTGACGGACAGGTGATGGGGAACACTGAAGCTTTCTTT. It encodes CASSDGQVMGNTEAFF.

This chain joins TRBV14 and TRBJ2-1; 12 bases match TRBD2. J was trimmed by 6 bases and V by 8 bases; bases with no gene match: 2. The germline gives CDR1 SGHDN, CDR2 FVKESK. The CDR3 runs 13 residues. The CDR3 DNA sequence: TGTGCCAGCCGACTAGCGGGGGTCAATGAGCAGTTCTTC. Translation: CASRLAGVNEQFF.

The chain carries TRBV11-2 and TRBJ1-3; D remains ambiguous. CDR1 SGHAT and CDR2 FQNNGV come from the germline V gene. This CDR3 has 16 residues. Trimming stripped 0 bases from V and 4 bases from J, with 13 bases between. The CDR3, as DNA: TGTGCCAGCAGCTTAGATCCCCTCCGGTACGGAAACACCATATATTTT. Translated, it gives CASSLDPLRYGNTIYF.

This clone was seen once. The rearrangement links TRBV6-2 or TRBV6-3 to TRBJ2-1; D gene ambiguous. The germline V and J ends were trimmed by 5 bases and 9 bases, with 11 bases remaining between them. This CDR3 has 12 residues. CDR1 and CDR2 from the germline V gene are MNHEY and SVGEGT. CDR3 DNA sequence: TGTGCCAGCAGTAACGGACGGAGTGAGCAGTTCTTC. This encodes CASSNGRSEQFF.

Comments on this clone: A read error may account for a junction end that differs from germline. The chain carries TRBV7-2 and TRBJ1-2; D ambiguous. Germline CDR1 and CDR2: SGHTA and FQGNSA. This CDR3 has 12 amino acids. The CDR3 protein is CASSLIRTQSNF. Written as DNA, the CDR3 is TGTGCCAGCAGCTTAATAAGGACCCAATCTAACTTC. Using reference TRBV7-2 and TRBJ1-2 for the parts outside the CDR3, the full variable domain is GAGVSQSPSNKVTEKGKDVELRCDPISGHTALYWYRQSLGQGLEFLIYFQGNSAPDKSGLPSDRFSAERTGGSVSTLTIQRTQQEDSAVYLCASSLIRTQSNFGSGTRLTVV.

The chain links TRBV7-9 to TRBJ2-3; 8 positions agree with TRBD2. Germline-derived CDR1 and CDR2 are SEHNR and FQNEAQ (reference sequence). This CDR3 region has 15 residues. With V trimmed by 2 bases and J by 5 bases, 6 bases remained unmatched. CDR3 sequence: CASSLRAGAGDTQYF. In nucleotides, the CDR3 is TGTGCCAGCAGCTTACGAGCGGGGGCTGGAGATACGCAGTATTTT.

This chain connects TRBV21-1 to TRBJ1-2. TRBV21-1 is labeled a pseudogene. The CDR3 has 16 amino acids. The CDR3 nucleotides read TGTGCCAGCAGCAAAGATAGGCCTCGAGAATGGGTTGGCTACACCTTC. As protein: CASSKDRPREWVGYTF.

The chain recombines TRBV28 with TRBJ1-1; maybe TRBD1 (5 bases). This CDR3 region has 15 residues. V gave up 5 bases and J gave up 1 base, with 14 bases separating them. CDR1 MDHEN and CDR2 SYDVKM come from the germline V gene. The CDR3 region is CASSPQTAPNTEAFF. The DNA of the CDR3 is TGTGCCAGCAGTCCACAGACAGCCCCGAACACTGAAGCTTTCTTT.

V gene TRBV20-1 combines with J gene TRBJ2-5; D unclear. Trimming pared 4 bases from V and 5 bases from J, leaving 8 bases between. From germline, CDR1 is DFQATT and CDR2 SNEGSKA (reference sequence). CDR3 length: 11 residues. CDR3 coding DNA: TGCAGTGCTAAGGCTCGGGAGACCCAGTACTTC. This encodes CSAKARETQYF.

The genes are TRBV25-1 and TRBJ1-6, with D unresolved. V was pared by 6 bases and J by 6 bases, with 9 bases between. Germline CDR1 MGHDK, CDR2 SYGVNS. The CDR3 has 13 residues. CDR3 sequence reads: CASSSLGNSPLHF. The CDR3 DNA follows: TGTGCCAGCAGCAGTCTCGGTAATTCACCCCTCCACTTT. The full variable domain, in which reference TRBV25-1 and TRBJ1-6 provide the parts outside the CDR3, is EADIYQTPRYLVIGTGKKITLECSQTMGHDKMYWYQQDPGMELHLIHYSYGVNSTEKGDLSSESTVSRIRTEHFPLTLESARPSHTSQYLCASSSLGNSPLHFGNGTRLTVT.